This T cell receptor beta chain is from a study of cytomegalovirus exposure and HLA in healthy donors. Study-wide results and caveats: Among TCR beta chains, those listed as cytomegalovirus-associated numbered around 160. CMV antigen specificity of a few CMV-associated chains was confirmed in vitro. Earlier analysis found most TCR beta V segments productive about 87% or about 30% of the time.

PCR amplification relied on 60 Vbeta primers (plus 13 Jbeta primers). Profiling relied on immunoSEQ multiplex PCR, and the TCRdb table lists in-frame clones only, not all of them. The sample has some 65,000 clones, about 70% seen once. As regards this clone: What it binds is unknown.

Deletions cut 5 bases from V and 1 base from J, with 7 bases between. In germline, CDR1 is LNHDA, CDR2 SQIVND (reference sequence). This CDR3 comprises 13 residues. The sample taken for sequencing was PBMCs. This receptor was taken from a woman in her twenties or thirties in good health and CMV-seronegative. This chain links TRBV19 with TRBJ2-3, with D unresolved. The CDR3 coding sequence is TGTGCCAGTAGTGAAAGCGGCACAGATACGCAGTATTTT. It translates to CASSESGTDTQYF.